These 26 T cell receptor beta chains were all obtained from the same sample, sequenced in a study of technical replicates of blood from a handful of donors. Sequencing used immunoSEQ multiplex PCR; TCRdb keeps in-frame clones, though not all of them. The data contain 75,000 to 90,000 clones, 85% to 95% of them singletons. Sequenced sample: T cells isolated from PBMCs. All receptors derive from a human donor in good health.

The chain has TRBV5-4 and TRBJ1-3; 7 nucleotides line up with TRBD1. Germline V gives CDR1 SGHNT, CDR2 YYREEE (reference sequence). The CDR3 is made up of 14 amino acids. V dropped 2 bases and J dropped 1; count of bases not matched to a gene: 0. This CDR3 is CASSLQGSGNTIYF. CDR3 sequence (DNA): TGTGCCAGCAGCTTACAGGGGTCTGGAAACACCATATATTTT. The whole variable domain, filled in from reference TRBV5-4 and TRBJ1-3, reads ETGVTQSPTHLIKTRGQQVTLRCSSQSGHNTVSWYQQALGQGPQFIFQYYREEENGRGNFPPRFSGLQFPNYSSELNVNALELDDSALYLCASSLQGSGNTIYFGEGSWLTVV.

CDR3 DNA sequence: TGTGCCAGTAGTAGCACAGGGGCAACTAATGAAAAACTGTTTTTT. Translated, it gives CASSSTGATNEKLFF. The genes are TRBV19 and TRBJ1-4; 7 bases are shared with TRBD1. Trimming at V came to 4 bases and at J to 0 bases, leaving 2 bases not matched to a gene. CDR1 is LNHDA, CDR2 SQIVND, per germline (reference sequence). The CDR3 has 15 amino acids. Together with reference TRBV19 and TRBJ1-4, the CDR3 gives the full variable domain: DGGITQSPKYLFRKEGQNVTLSCEQNLNHDAMYWYRQDPGQGLRLIYYSQIVNDFQKGDIAEGYSVSREKKESFPLTVTSAQKNPTAFYLCASSSTGATNEKLFFGSGTQLSVL.

The chain combines TRBV7-2 with TRBJ2-7, with 7 nucleotides matching TRBD1. Looked up from germline, CDR1 is SGHTA and CDR2 is FQGNSA. The CDR3 extends over 13 amino acids. V dropped 1 base and J dropped 4; count of bases not matched to a gene: 1. CDR3 nucleotides: TGTGCCAGCAGCTTAGGGGACAGATACGAGCAGTACTTC. Translation gives CASSLGDRYEQYF.

This chain joins TRBV2 and TRBJ2-7; the D is unclear. Germline V gene sequence: CDR1 SNHLY, CDR2 FYNNEI. The V and J ends lost 0 bases and 4 bases respectively, with 10 bases between them. CDR3 length: 14 amino acids. In DNA form, the CDR3 reads TGTGCCAGCAGTGAAGCTGGCACCGATTACGAGCAGTACTTC. It specifies CASSEAGTDYEQYF. Full variable domain (rest looked up from reference TRBV2 and TRBJ2-7): EPEVTQTPSHQVTQMGQEVILRCVPISNHLYFYWYRQILGQKVEFLVSFYNNEISEKSEIFDDQFSVERPDGSNFTLKIRSTKLEDSAMYFCASSEAGTDYEQYFGPGTRLTVT.

The rearrangement uses TRBV29-1 and TRBJ1-2, with 9 bases lining up with TRBD1. The CDR3 length is 13 residues. Looked up from germline, CDR1 is SQVTM and CDR2 is ANQGSEA. V shed 6 bases and J 3 bases; nucleotides not matched to a gene: 5. CDR3 bases: TGCAGCGTCACAGGGGGCCTCGACTATGGCTACACCTTC. This sequence encodes CSVTGGLDYGYTF.

CDR3 DNA sequence: TGTGCCAGCAAAGGGAGGGCCCAAACGACTGAAGCTTTCTTT. Translating gives CASKGRAQTTEAFF. The chain recombines TRBV6-1 with TRBJ1-1; D gene uncertain. The germline V gene encodes CDR1 MNHNS and CDR2 SASEGT. V lost 7 bases and J lost 5, with 17 bases in between. The CDR3 consists of 14 residues.

The rearrangement links TRBV11-3 to TRBJ2-7; a weak D match, TRBD1 (5 bases). Germline loops: CDR1 SGHNT, CDR2 YENEEA. This CDR3 comprises 12 residues. V was clipped by 6 bases and J by 5 bases, with 11 bases between them. CDR3 protein: CASRGRLHEQYF. The CDR3 DNA reads TGTGCCAGCAGGGGGCGACTCCACGAGCAGTACTTC.

The rearrangement uses TRBV5-4 and TRBJ2-7, with TRBD2 matching 12 bases. The CDR3 is 14 residues long. Germline V gene data show CDR1 as SGHNT and CDR2 as YYREEE (reference sequence). Trimming at V came to 5 bases and at J to 2 bases, leaving 2 bases not matched to a gene. The CDR3 DNA reads TGTGCCAGCAGACTAGCGGGGGGACCCTACGAGCAGTACTTC. Amino acid sequence: CASRLAGGPYEQYF.

The V gene is TRBV5-1, the J gene TRBJ1-1; the D is unclear. Trimming cost V 1 base and J 4 bases, with 8 bases left between them. Germline V CDR1 and CDR2: SGHRS, YFSETQ. The length of the CDR3 is 13 residues. The CDR3 DNA reads as TGCGCCAGCAGCTTGTATGGGAGCACTGAAGCTTTCTTT. Its protein is CASSLYGSTEAFF. The full variable domain, completed using reference TRBV5-1 and TRBJ1-1, is KAGVTQTPRYLIKTRGQQVTLSCSPISGHRSVSWYQQTPGQGLQFLFEYFSETQRNKGNFPGRFSGRQFSNSRSEMNVSTLELGDSALYLCASSLYGSTEAFFGQGTRLTVV.

The chain recombines TRBV5-1 with TRBJ2-5; D is possibly TRBD2 (5 bases). The CDR3 is 15 residues long. The germline CDR1 and CDR2 sequences are SGHRS and YFSETQ. Trimming pared 0 bases from V and 4 bases from J, leaving 13 bases between. CDR3 sequence reads: CASSLAPAVGETQYF. The CDR3 DNA reads TGCGCCAGCAGCTTGGCCCCAGCGGTGGGAGAGACCCAGTACTTC. Looking up the rest from reference TRBV5-1 and TRBJ2-5 gives the full variable domain: KAGVTQTPRYLIKTRGQQVTLSCSPISGHRSVSWYQQTPGQGLQFLFEYFSETQRNKGNFPGRFSGRQFSNSRSEMNVSTLELGDSALYLCASSLAPAVGETQYFGPGTRLLVL.

CDR3 coding DNA: TGTGCCAGCAGCTCTCCAAAATTCGGAGGAACTGAAGCTTTCTTT. Residues: CASSSPKFGGTEAFF. The chain couples TRBV21-1 to TRBJ1-1. TRBV21-1 is a pseudogene segment. The CDR3 runs 15 residues.

V usage is TRBV27 and J usage is TRBJ2-7, with a tentative D call TRBD2 (5 bases). Looked up from germline, CDR1 is MNHEY and CDR2 is SMNVEV (reference sequence). This CDR3 is 13 amino acids long. Trimming removed 5 bases from V and 2 bases from J, with 10 bases in between. The CDR3 DNA reads TGTGCCAGCAGTCTTGGGAGTACCTACGAGCAGTACTTC. Translation gives CASSLGSTYEQYF.

The V gene is TRBV4-3, the J gene TRBJ2-3; 13 nucleotides agree with TRBD2. This CDR3 is 18 amino acids long. The J segment lost 0 bases and the V segment lost 0 bases, leaving 3 bases of the junction unmatched. Germline lookup yields CDR1 LGHNA and CDR2 YSLEER. For the CDR3, the DNA is TGCGCCAGCAGCCAAGAACTAGCGGGAGGGCTTAGCACAGATACGCAGTATTTT. It encodes CASSQELAGGLSTDTQYF.

This chain uses TRBV9 with TRBJ2-7; 10 bases fit TRBD2. This CDR3 comprises 16 residues. Trimming took 0 bases from V and 3 from J; bases not matched to a gene: 6. From germline, CDR1 is SGDLS and CDR2 YYNGEE. The DNA for the CDR3 is TGTGCCAGCAGCGTAGGCCTAGCGGGAGCCTACTACGAGCAGTACTTC. This sequence encodes CASSVGLAGAYYEQYF.

The gene calls are TRBV19 and TRBJ1-2; 8 bases match TRBD1. The CDR3 length is 14 residues. Germline CDR1 reads LNHDA; CDR2 reads SQIVND (reference sequence). V dropped 8 bases and J dropped 6; count of bases not matched to a gene: 11. CDR3 in DNA: TGTGCCAGTGTCACCCAGGGGGCGAGGGATGGCTACACCTTC. It is translated as CASVTQGARDGYTF.

V gene TRBV28 combines with J gene TRBJ2-2, with 9 positions matching TRBD2. CDR3 length: 16 amino acids. Germline trimming cut 6 bases from V and 5 bases from J; bases unmatched to any gene: 10. CDR1 and CDR2 (germline): MDHEN, SYDVKM. CDR3 DNA: TGTGCCAGCAGCCCCTGGGGTAGCGGGAGTACCGGGGAGCTGTTTTTT. Translated, it gives CASSPWGSGSTGELFF.

V usage is TRBV10-3 and J usage is TRBJ1-1; D ambiguous. V gave up 4 bases and J gave up 1 base, with 19 bases separating them. The CDR3 is 17 residues long. CDR1 is ENHRY and CDR2 is SYGVKD in the germline V gene. This CDR3 is CAISADVEDDGNTEAFF. The CDR3 DNA sequence: TGTGCCATCAGTGCCGACGTTGAGGATGATGGGAACACTGAAGCTTTCTTT.

The chain joins TRBV5-1 to TRBJ2-1; D may be TRBD2 (6 bases). The CDR3 contains 16 residues. Trimming cost V 0 bases and J 0 bases, with 10 bases left between them. CDR1 SGHRS and CDR2 YFSETQ come from the germline V gene. The CDR3 reads CASSLDGRRSYNEQFF. The CDR3 nucleotides read TGCGCCAGCAGCTTGGACGGGAGACGCTCCTACAATGAGCAGTTCTTC.

This clone was seen a handful of times. The V gene is TRBV5-1, the J gene TRBJ1-1; D ambiguous. Trimming cost V 0 bases and J 3 bases, with 9 bases left between them. This CDR3 has 14 amino acids. Germline V gene data show CDR1 as SGHRS and CDR2 as YFSETQ. CDR3 protein: CASSLVLEDTEAFF. For the CDR3, the DNA is TGCGCCAGCAGCTTGGTGTTGGAGGACACTGAAGCTTTCTTT.

The chain is built from TRBV14 and TRBJ2-1, with TRBD2 matching over 11 bases. The CDR3 contains 16 residues. The ends lost 1 base at V and 13 bases at J; junction bases unmatched: 12. Germline V gives CDR1 SGHDN, CDR2 FVKESK. CDR3: CASSQVGSGRAIIQFF. The CDR3 DNA is TGTGCCAGCAGCCAAGTCGGTAGCGGGAGGGCCATTATCCAGTTCTTC.

This rearrangement joins TRBV12-5 to TRBJ1-1; 10 bases are shared with TRBD1. This CDR3 comprises 14 residues. Germline loops: CDR1 LGHNT, CDR2 FRNRAP. V lost 5 bases, J lost 7 bases, and 7 bases stayed unmatched. This chain's CDR3 is CASGPGTGVGEAFF. The DNA of the CDR3 is TGTGCTAGTGGTCCCGGGACAGGGGTCGGTGAAGCTTTCTTT.

The J gene is TRBJ2-7, the V gene TRBV14; tentatively, D is TRBD2 (5 bases). V was clipped by 10 bases and J by 0 bases, with 10 bases between them. The germline gives CDR1 SGHDN, CDR2 FVKESK. There are 12 residues in the CDR3. Here the CDR3 reads CATGLTSYEQYF. For the CDR3, the DNA is TGTGCCACAGGACTTACCTCCTACGAGCAGTACTTC.

This chain uses TRBV6-6 with TRBJ2-1; 7 bases align to TRBD2. V was clipped by 0 bases and J by 0 bases; unmatched bases: 2. The length of the CDR3 is 16 residues. Germline values: CDR1 MNHNY, CDR2 SVGAGI (reference sequence). The CDR3 DNA sequence: TGTGCCAGCAGTTACTCGGGCGGGAGCTCCTACAATGAGCAGTTCTTC. This encodes CASSYSGGSSYNEQFF.

V usage is TRBV29-1 and J usage is TRBJ2-7; D may be TRBD1 (5 bases). Germline loops: CDR1 SQVTM, CDR2 ANQGSEA. This CDR3 is built from 15 residues. V shed 3 bases and J shed 2 bases, with 17 bases lying between them. The CDR3 loop is CSVEGSGAETYEQYF. In nucleotides, the CDR3 is TGCAGCGTTGAGGGATCTGGGGCGGAAACCTACGAGCAGTACTTC.

V is TRBV11-2 and J is TRBJ1-2; the match to TRBD1 covers 7 bases. Germline V lookup: CDR1 SGHAT, CDR2 FQNNGV. The CDR3 has 15 amino acids. After removal of 1 base from V and 8 bases from J, the junction contained 10 bases not matched to a gene. The CDR3 DNA is TGTGCCAGCAGCTTAGGAGCAGTCAGGGGGGTAGGCTACACCTTC. Translating gives CASSLGAVRGVGYTF.

The gene calls are TRBV30 and TRBJ2-3, with TRBD2 matching over 7 bases. CDR1 and CDR2 (germline): GTSNPN, SVGIG (reference sequence). Losses at the gene ends were 0 bases for V and 4 bases for J; bases not matched to a gene: 16. CDR3 length equals 18 residues. The CDR3 here is CAWSVPTGDGTIADTQYF. DNA of the CDR3: TGTGCCTGGAGTGTTCCTACGGGGGACGGGACTATCGCAGATACGCAGTATTTT.